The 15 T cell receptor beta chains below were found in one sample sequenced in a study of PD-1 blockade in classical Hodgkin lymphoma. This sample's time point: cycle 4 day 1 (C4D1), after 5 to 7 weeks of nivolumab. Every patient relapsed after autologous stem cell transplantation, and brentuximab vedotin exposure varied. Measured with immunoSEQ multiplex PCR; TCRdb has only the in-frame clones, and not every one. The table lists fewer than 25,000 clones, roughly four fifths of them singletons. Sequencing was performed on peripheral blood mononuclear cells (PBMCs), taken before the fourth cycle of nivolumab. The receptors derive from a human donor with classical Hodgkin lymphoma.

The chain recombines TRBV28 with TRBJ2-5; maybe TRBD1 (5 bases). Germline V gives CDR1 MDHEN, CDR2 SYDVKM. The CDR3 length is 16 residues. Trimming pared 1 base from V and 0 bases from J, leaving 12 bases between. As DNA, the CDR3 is TGTGCCAGCAGTTTATCCCCGACAGCCGACCAAGAGACCCAGTACTTC. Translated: CASSLSPTADQETQYF.

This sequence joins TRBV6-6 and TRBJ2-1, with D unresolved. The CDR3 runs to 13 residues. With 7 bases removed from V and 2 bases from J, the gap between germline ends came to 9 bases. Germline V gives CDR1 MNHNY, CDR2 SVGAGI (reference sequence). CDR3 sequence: CASTSRTYNEQFF. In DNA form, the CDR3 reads TGTGCCAGCACCTCTCGAACCTACAATGAGCAGTTCTTC.

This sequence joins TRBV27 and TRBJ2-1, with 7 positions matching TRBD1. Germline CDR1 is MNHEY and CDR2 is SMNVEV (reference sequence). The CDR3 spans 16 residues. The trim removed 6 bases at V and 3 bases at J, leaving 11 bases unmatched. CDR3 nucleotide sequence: TGTGCCAGCAGGACCTCACTCAGGGGGTTCTACAATGAGCAGTTCTTC. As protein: CASRTSLRGFYNEQFF.

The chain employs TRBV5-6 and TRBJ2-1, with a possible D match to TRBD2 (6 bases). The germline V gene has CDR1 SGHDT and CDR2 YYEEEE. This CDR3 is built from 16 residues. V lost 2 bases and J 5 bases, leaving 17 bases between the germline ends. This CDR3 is CASSFSLGLRNNEQFF. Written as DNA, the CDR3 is TGTGCCAGCAGCTTCTCTCTGGGACTCCGCAACAATGAGCAGTTCTTC.

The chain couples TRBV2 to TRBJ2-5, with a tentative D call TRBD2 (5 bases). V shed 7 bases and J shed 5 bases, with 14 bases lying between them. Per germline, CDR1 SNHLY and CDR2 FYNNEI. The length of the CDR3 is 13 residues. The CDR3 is CASTREGRETQYF. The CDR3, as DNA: TGTGCCAGCACTCGGGAAGGAAGGGAGACCCAGTACTTC.

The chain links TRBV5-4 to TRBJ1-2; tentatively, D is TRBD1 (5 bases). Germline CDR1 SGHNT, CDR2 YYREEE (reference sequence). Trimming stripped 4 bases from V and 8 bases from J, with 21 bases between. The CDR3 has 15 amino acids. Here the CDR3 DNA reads TGTGCCAGCAGCCCTGACCGCAAGTGGAGGGGAGGCTACACCTTC. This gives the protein CASSPDRKWRGGYTF. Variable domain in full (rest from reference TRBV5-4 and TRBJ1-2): ETGVTQSPTHLIKTRGQQVTLRCSSQSGHNTVSWYQQALGQGPQFIFQYYREEENGRGNFPPRFSGLQFPNYSSELNVNALELDDSALYLCASSPDRKWRGGYTFGSGTRLTVV.

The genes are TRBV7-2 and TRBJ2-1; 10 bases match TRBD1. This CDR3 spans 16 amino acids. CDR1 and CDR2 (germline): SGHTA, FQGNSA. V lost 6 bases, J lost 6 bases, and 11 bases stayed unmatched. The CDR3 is CASRLPGQGRGNEQFF. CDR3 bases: TGTGCCAGCAGACTACCGGGACAGGGGAGGGGCAATGAGCAGTTCTTC.

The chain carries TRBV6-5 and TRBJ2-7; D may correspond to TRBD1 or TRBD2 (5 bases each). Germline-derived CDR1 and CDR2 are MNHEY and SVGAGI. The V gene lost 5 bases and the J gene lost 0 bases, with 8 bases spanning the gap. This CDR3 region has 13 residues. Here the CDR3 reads CASSPGSSYEQYF. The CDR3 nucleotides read TGTGCCAGCAGTCCAGGGAGCTCCTACGAGCAGTACTTC.

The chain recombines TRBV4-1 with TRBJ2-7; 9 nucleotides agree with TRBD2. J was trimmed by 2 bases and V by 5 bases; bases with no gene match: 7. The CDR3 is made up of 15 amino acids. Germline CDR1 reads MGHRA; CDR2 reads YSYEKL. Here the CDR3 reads CASSRALAGAYEQYF. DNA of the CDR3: TGCGCCAGCAGCAGAGCGTTAGCGGGAGCCTACGAGCAGTACTTC.

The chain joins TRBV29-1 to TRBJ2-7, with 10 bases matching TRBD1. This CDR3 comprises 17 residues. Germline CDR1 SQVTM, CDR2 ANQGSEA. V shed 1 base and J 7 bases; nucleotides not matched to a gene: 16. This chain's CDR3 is CSVEGDVRDRGQREQYF. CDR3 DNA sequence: TGCAGCGTTGAAGGGGACGTTCGGGACAGGGGTCAGAGGGAGCAGTACTTC.

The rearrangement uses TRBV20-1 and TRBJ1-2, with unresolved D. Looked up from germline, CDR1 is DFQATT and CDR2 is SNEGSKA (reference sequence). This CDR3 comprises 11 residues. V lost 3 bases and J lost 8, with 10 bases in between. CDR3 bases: TGCAGTGCTAGGGAGAATTGGGGCTACACCTTC. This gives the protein CSARENWGYTF.

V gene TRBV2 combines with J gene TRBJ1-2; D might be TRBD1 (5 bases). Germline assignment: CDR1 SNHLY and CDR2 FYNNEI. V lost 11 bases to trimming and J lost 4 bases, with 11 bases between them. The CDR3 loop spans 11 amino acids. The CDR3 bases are TGTGCCGGCCGGGACCTCTATGGCTACACCTTC. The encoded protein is CAGRDLYGYTF.

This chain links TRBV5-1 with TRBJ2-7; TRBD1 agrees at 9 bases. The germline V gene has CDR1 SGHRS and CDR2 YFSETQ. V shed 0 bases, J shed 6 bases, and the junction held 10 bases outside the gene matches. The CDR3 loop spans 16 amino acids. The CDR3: CASSLVGTGSSGEQYF. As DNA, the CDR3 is TGCGCCAGCAGCTTGGTTGGGACAGGGTCCTCGGGCGAGCAGTACTTC.

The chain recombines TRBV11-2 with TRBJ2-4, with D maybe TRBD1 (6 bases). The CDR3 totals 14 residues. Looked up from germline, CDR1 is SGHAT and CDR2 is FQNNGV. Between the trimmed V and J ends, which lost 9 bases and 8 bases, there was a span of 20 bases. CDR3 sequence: CASSGTIGWDIQYF. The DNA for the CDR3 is TGTGCCAGTTCCGGGACAATAGGTTGGGACATTCAGTACTTC.

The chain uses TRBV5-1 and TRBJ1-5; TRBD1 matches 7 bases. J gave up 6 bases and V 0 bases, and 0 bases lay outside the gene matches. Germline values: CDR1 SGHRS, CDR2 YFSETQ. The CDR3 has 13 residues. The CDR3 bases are TGCGCCAGCAGCTTGGAGGGGGCTCAGCCCCAGCATTTT. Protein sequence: CASSLEGAQPQHF. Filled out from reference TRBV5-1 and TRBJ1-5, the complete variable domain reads KAGVTQTPRYLIKTRGQQVTLSCSPISGHRSVSWYQQTPGQGLQFLFEYFSETQRNKGNFPGRFSGRQFSNSRSEMNVSTLELGDSALYLCASSLEGAQPQHFGDGTRLSIL.